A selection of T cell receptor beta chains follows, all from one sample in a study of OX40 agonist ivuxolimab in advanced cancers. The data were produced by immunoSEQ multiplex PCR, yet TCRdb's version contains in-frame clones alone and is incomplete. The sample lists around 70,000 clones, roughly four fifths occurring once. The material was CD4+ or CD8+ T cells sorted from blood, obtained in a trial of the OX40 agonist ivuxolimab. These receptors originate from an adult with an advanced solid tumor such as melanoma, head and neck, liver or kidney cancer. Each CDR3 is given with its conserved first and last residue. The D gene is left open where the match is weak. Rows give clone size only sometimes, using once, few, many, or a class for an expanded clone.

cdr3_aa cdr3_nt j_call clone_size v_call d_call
CASSQDPSFPGGTDTQYF TGCGCCAGCAGCCAAGATCCCTCCTTTCCGGGGGGCACAGATACGCAGTATTTT TRBJ2-3 . TRBV4-1 .
CASSQTAYNYGYTF TGTGCCAGCAGTCAGACAGCGTATAACTATGGCTACACCTTC TRBJ1-2 . TRBV6-5 .
CSVWDRSTDTQYF TGCAGCGTTTGGGACAGGAGCACAGATACGCAGTATTTT TRBJ2-3 once TRBV29-1 TRBD1
CASSAGEGGYTF TGTGCCAGCAGTGCGGGAGAGGGGGGCTACACCTTC TRBJ1-2 few TRBV6-1 .
CASSDQGRSDTQYF TGTGCCAGCAGTGATCAGGGGAGGTCGGATACGCAGTATTTT TRBJ2-3 . TRBV2 .
CASSLTSGGVSSYNEQFF TGCGCCAGCAGCTTAACTAGCGGGGGGGTTTCCTCCTACAATGAGCAGTTCTTC TRBJ2-1 . TRBV5-1 TRBD2
CASSLAFGNNQPQHF TGTGCCAGCAGCTTAGCGTTTGGCAACAATCAGCCCCAGCATTTT TRBJ1-5 once TRBV7-2 .
CASGANPDTDTQYF TGTGCCAGCGGGGCGAACCCGGACACAGATACGCAGTATTTT TRBJ2-3 . TRBV7-2 .
CSVEGRFSYEQYF TGCAGCGTTGAGGGGCGGTTCTCCTACGAGCAGTACTTC TRBJ2-7 . TRBV29-1 .
CASSSSSSYEQYF TGTGCCAGCAGCTCTAGTAGCTCCTACGAGCAGTACTTC TRBJ2-7 . TRBV5-4 .
CSARGPAQYF TGCAGTGCTAGAGGACCGGCCCAGTACTTC TRBJ2-5 . TRBV20-1 .
CASRVGADSPLHF TGCGCCAGCAGAGTCGGAGCCGATTCACCCCTCCACTTT TRBJ1-6 few TRBV5-1 .
CASSTYGAGGMTEAFF TGTGCCAGCAGCACGTATGGTGCAGGCGGGATGACTGAAGCTTTCTTT TRBJ1-1 . TRBV9 .
CASSLLANSYNEQFF TGTGCCAGCAGCCTCCTAGCGAACTCCTACAATGAGCAGTTCTTC TRBJ2-1 . TRBV5-5 .
CASSQEGRQGSGNTIYF TGTGCCAGCAGCCAAGAAGGGCGGCAGGGCTCTGGAAACACCATATATTTT TRBJ1-3 . TRBV4-2 .
CASSPRQTDTQYF TGTGCCAGCAGCCCCAGACAGACAGATACGCAGTATTTT TRBJ2-3 . TRBV7-2 .
CASSPEYTEAFF TGTGCCAGCAGCCCCGAATACACTGAAGCTTTCTTT TRBJ1-1 . TRBV7-2 .
CASSQGAAKNIQYF TGTGCCAGCAGTCAAGGGGCGGCCAAAAACATTCAGTACTTC TRBJ2-4 . TRBV27 .
CASSTNQGGTYEQYF TGTGCCAGCAGTACAAATCAGGGGGGTACCTACGAGCAGTACTTC TRBJ2-7 . TRBV27 .
CASSASGTDTQYF TGTGCCAGCAGTGCTAGCGGCACAGATACGCAGTATTTT TRBJ2-3 . TRBV25-1 .
CASTLGYEQYF TGTGCCAGCACCTTAGGTTACGAGCAGTACTTC TRBJ2-7 . TRBV28 .
CASSSEGGTQYF TGTGCCAGCAGCTCTGAGGGGGGGACCCAGTACTTC TRBJ2-5 . TRBV7-3 .
CASSTGVNTGELFF TGTGCCAGCTCGACAGGGGTGAACACCGGGGAGCTGTTTTTT TRBJ2-2 . TRBV18 TRBD1
CASSDTGLAGDTTDTQYF TGTGCCAGCAGTGACACTGGTCTAGCGGGGGACACCACAGATACGCAGTATTTT TRBJ2-3 . TRBV2 TRBD2
CASSSGTGGYEQYF TGTGCCAGCAGCTCGGGGACAGGAGGCTACGAGCAGTACTTC TRBJ2-7 once TRBV5-4 TRBD1
CASRFSGANEQFF TGTGCCAGCAGATTTTCAGGGGCCAATGAGCAGTTCTTC TRBJ2-1 . TRBV6-5 .
CASSLEANYGYTF TGTGCCAGCAGCCTTGAGGCTAACTATGGCTACACCTTC TRBJ1-2 . TRBV7-2 .
CASSANRGQDYGYTF TGTGCCAGCAGCGCCAACAGGGGGCAAGACTATGGCTACACCTTC TRBJ1-2 . TRBV11-1 TRBD1
CASSFVTRSYEQYF TGTGCCAGCAGCTTCGTTACTCGGTCCTACGAGCAGTACTTC TRBJ2-7 . TRBV7-3 .
CASREDMSVWGPLHF TGTGCCAGCAGGGAGGACATGTCAGTTTGGGGACCCCTCCACTTT TRBJ1-6 once TRBV6-1 .
CASSKQGATPNEQFF TGTGCCAGCAGTAAACAGGGGGCTACCCCTAATGAGCAGTTCTTC TRBJ2-1 . TRBV11-3 TRBD1
CASAGTSGYNEQFF TGTGCCAGCGCAGGGACTAGCGGGTACAATGAGCAGTTCTTC TRBJ2-1 . TRBV18 TRBD2
CASSGGETQYF TGTGCCAGCAGCGGAGGGGAGACCCAGTACTTC TRBJ2-5 once TRBV7-9 .
CASSSVTDTQYF TGTGCCAGCAGTTCCGTTACAGATACGCAGTATTTT TRBJ2-3 few TRBV28 .
CASSLAQGYQPQHF TGTGCCAGCAGCCTGGCACAGGGATATCAGCCCCAGCATTTT TRBJ1-5 . TRBV5-6 .
CASSTDRGGGQETQYF TGTGCCAGCAGTACTGACAGGGGAGGTGGTCAAGAGACCCAGTACTTC TRBJ2-5 . TRBV2 TRBD1
CASRITGTNTEAFF TGTGCCAGCAGGATCACCGGGACTAACACTGAAGCTTTCTTT TRBJ1-1 . TRBV11-2 .
CASSTSQGNQPQHF TGTGCCAGTAGTACCTCCCAGGGCAATCAGCCCCAGCATTTT TRBJ1-5 . TRBV19 .
CASSDPGQAGYGYTF TGTGCCAGCAGTGACCCGGGACAGGCAGGCTATGGCTACACCTTC TRBJ1-2 . TRBV28 TRBD1
CASSPPRPPRDQPQHF TGTGCCAGCAGCCCACCCCGGCCACCCCGGGATCAGCCCCAGCATTTT TRBJ1-5 . TRBV6-6 .
CASSRQQGWTGELFF TGTGCCAGCAGCCGGCAACAGGGCTGGACCGGGGAGCTGTTTTTT TRBJ2-2 once TRBV5-8 .
CASSLAGGTAANEQFF TGCGCCAGCAGCTTGGCCGGTGGGACGGCCGCCAATGAGCAGTTCTTC TRBJ2-1 . TRBV5-1 .
CASSLGGYEQYF TGCGCCAGCAGCTTGGGAGGTTACGAGCAGTACTTC TRBJ2-7 . TRBV5-1 .
CASSSTGSYNEQFF TGTGCCAGCAGCTCTACAGGGTCCTACAATGAGCAGTTCTTC TRBJ2-1 . TRBV7-3 .